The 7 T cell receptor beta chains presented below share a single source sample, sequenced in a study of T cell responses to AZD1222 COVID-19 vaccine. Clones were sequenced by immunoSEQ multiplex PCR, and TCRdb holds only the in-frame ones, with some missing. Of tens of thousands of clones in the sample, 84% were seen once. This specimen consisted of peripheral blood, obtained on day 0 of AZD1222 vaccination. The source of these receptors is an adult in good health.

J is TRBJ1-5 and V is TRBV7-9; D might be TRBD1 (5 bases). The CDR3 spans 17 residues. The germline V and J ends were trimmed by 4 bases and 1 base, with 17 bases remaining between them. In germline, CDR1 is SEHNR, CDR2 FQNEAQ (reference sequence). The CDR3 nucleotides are TGTGCCAGCAGCTCGGGCTCAGGGTCTCTGAGCAATCAGCCCCAGCATTTT. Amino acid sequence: CASSSGSGSLSNQPQHF. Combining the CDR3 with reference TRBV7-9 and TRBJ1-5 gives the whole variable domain DTGVSQNPRHKITKRGQNVTFRCDPISEHNRLYWYRQTLGQGPEFLTYFQNEAQLEKSRLLSDRFSAERPKGSFSTLEIQRTEQGDSAMYLCASSSGSGSLSNQPQHFGDGTRLSIL.

Written as DNA, the CDR3 is TGTGCCAGCAGCCCGACGGGGGGCACGAACACCGGGGAGCTGTTTTTT. Translation gives CASSPTGGTNTGELFF. The J gene is TRBJ2-2, the V gene TRBV7-6; a possible D gene is TRBD2 (7 bases). The CDR3 totals 16 residues. V lost 5 bases to trimming and J lost 0 bases, with 13 bases between them. Looked up from germline, CDR1 is SGHVS and CDR2 is FNYEAQ. The entire variable domain, with the rest obtained from reference TRBV7-6 and TRBJ2-2, is as follows: GAGVSQSPRYKVTKRGQDVALRCDPISGHVSLYWYRQALGQGPEFLTYFNYEAQQDKSGLPNDRFSAERPEGSISTLTIQRTEQRDSAMYRCASSPTGGTNTGELFFGEGSRLTVL.

The CDR3 coding sequence is TGTGCCAGCAGGCCTCTAGCGGGAGTACAAGAGCAGTACTTC. This codes for CASRPLAGVQEQYF. This sequence joins TRBV27 and TRBJ2-7; 10 bases agree with TRBD2. Trimming removed 6 bases from V and 7 bases from J; junction bases left unmatched: 9. Germline CDR1 and CDR2: MNHEY and SMNVEV (reference sequence). The CDR3 covers 14 residues.

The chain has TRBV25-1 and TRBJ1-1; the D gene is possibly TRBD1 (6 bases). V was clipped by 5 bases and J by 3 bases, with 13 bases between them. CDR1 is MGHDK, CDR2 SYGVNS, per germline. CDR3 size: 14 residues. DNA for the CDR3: TGTGCCAGCAGTAACCGGGGGGCGTACACTGAAGCTTTCTTT. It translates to CASSNRGAYTEAFF.

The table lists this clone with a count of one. The CDR3 spells CASSPGFNEQFF. The CDR3, as DNA: TGTGCCAGCAGCCCAGGGTTCAATGAGCAGTTCTTC. The genes are TRBV7-9 and TRBJ2-1; the D gene is possibly TRBD1 (5 bases). V shed 5 bases and J shed 6 bases, with 8 bases lying between them. The CDR3 extends over 12 amino acids. Germline V gene lookup returns CDR1 SEHNR and CDR2 FQNEAQ (reference sequence).

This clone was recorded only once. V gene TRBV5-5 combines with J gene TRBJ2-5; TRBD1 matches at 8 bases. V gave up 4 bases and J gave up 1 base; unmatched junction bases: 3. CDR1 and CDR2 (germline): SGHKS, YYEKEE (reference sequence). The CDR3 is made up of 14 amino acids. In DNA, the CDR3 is TGTGCCAGCAGCACGGGACAGGTCCAAGAGACCCAGTACTTC. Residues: CASSTGQVQETQYF.

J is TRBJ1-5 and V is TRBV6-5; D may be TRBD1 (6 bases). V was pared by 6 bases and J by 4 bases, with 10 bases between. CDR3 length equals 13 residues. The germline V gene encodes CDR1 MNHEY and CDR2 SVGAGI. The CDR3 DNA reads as TGTGCCAGCAGGGGAGGACAGAATCAGCCCCAGCATTTT. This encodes CASRGGQNQPQHF.